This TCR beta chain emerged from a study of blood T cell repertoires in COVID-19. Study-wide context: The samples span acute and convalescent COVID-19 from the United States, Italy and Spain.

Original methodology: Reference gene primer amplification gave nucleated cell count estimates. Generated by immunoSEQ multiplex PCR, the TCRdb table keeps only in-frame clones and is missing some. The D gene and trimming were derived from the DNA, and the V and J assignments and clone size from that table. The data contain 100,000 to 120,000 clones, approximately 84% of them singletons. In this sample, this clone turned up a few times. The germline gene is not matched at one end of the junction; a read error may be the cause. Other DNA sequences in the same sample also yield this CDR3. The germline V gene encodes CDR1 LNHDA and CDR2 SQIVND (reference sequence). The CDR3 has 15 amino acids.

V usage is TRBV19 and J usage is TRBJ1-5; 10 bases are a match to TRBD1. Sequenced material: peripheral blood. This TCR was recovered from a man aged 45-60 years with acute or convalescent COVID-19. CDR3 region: CASSTPGQGTQPQHF. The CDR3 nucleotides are TGTGCCAGCAGTACACCGGGACAGGGGACTCAGCCCCAGCATTTT.